A selection of T cell receptor beta chains follows, all from one sample in a study of T cell changes during pregnancy in multiple sclerosis. TCRdb's copy holds only in-frame clones and misses some; the assay was immunoSEQ multiplex PCR. The sample records around 110,000 clones, around 90% being singletons. Sequences were derived from peripheral blood, sampled before pregnancy. Receptor source: a female donor with multiple sclerosis, enrolled in a pregnancy study. Each CDR3 is given with its conserved first and last residue. D genes are given only for firm matches. Size values are once, few and many counts, or a class for expanded clones, and some rows have none.

V gene: TRBV7-2; clone size: -; D gene: TRBD1; J gene: TRBJ2-3; CDR3 protein: CASSRDRVGGTDTQYF; CDR3 DNA: TGTGCCAGCAGCCGTGACAGGGTCGGAGGCACAGATACGCAGTATTTT
V gene: TRBV5-1; clone size: -; D gene: TRBD2; J gene: TRBJ2-1; CDR3 protein: CASSGTSGPMRNEQFF; CDR3 DNA: TGCGCCAGCAGCGGGACTAGCGGGCCCATGCGGAATGAGCAGTTCTTC
V gene: TRBV18; clone size: -; D gene: -; J gene: TRBJ2-5; CDR3 protein: CASSRQQETQYF; CDR3 DNA: TGTGCCAGCTCCCGCCAGCAAGAGACCCAGTACTTC
V gene: TRBV7-5; clone size: -; D gene: -; J gene: TRBJ1-6; CDR3 protein: CARSSTKKGLPLGGPPPLHF; CDR3 DNA: TGTGCCAGAAGCTCGACAAAGAAGGGGCTCCCGCTGGGGGGTCCGCCACCCCTCCACTTT
V gene: TRBV5-1; clone size: -; D gene: TRBD2; J gene: TRBJ2-5; CDR3 protein: CASSPGTSMETQYF; CDR3 DNA: TGCGCCAGCAGCCCCGGGACTAGTATGGAGACCCAGTACTTC
V gene: TRBV7-9; clone size: -; D gene: TRBD1; J gene: TRBJ1-4; CDR3 protein: CASREGQGTGEKLFF; CDR3 DNA: TGTGCCAGCAGAGAGGGACAGGGTACAGGTGAAAAACTGTTTTTT
V gene: TRBV27; clone size: -; D gene: -; J gene: TRBJ2-1; CDR3 protein: CASSLGLSPSDNEQFF; CDR3 DNA: TGTGCCAGCAGTTTAGGTCTGAGTCCCTCCGACAATGAGCAGTTCTTC
V gene: TRBV14; clone size: -; D gene: -; J gene: TRBJ2-5; CDR3 protein: CASSQEGRQETQYF; CDR3 DNA: TGTGCCAGCAGCCAAGAGGGGAGGCAAGAGACCCAGTACTTC
V gene: TRBV28; clone size: -; D gene: TRBD2; J gene: TRBJ2-1; CDR3 protein: CASSLESGRARYEQFF; CDR3 DNA: TGTGCCAGCAGTTTGGAGAGCGGGAGGGCCCGGTATGAGCAGTTCTTC
V gene: TRBV10-3; clone size: -; D gene: -; J gene: TRBJ2-5; CDR3 protein: CAISEQAQETQYF; CDR3 DNA: TGTGCCATCAGTGAACAGGCGCAAGAGACCCAGTACTTC
V gene: TRBV28; clone size: -; D gene: -; J gene: TRBJ2-3; CDR3 protein: CASSPRTDTQYF; CDR3 DNA: TGTGCCAGCAGCCCCAGAACAGATACGCAGTATTTT
V gene: TRBV28; clone size: -; D gene: -; J gene: TRBJ1-5; CDR3 protein: CASTSRPNQPQHF; CDR3 DNA: TGTGCCAGCACCTCTCGTCCCAATCAGCCCCAGCATTTT
V gene: TRBV4-3; clone size: -; D gene: TRBD1; J gene: TRBJ1-1; CDR3 protein: CASSQGDRNTEAFF; CDR3 DNA: TGCGCCAGCAGCCAAGGGGACAGAAACACTGAAGCTTTCTTT
V gene: TRBV9; clone size: once; D gene: TRBD1; J gene: TRBJ2-3; CDR3 protein: CASSPHRGEDTQYF; CDR3 DNA: TGTGCCAGCAGCCCTCACAGGGGAGAAGATACGCAGTATTTT
V gene: TRBV6-1; clone size: -; D gene: -; J gene: TRBJ1-2; CDR3 protein: CASSLAANYGYTF; CDR3 DNA: TGTGCCAGCAGCCTAGCTGCTAACTATGGCTACACCTTC
V gene: TRBV4-1; clone size: -; D gene: TRBD1; J gene: TRBJ2-7; CDR3 protein: CASSQEDREVNEQYF; CDR3 DNA: TGCGCCAGCAGCCAAGAGGACAGGGAAGTCAACGAGCAGTACTTC
V gene: TRBV9; clone size: -; D gene: TRBD2; J gene: TRBJ2-1; CDR3 protein: CASSVLAAGLLNEQFF; CDR3 DNA: TGTGCCAGCAGCGTCCTAGCGGCTGGGTTGTTGAATGAGCAGTTCTTC
V gene: TRBV30; clone size: once; D gene: -; J gene: TRBJ1-1; CDR3 protein: CAWSVGWGMGTEAFF; CDR3 DNA: TGTGCCTGGAGTGTTGGGTGGGGCATGGGAACTGAAGCTTTCTTT
V gene: TRBV6-6; clone size: -; D gene: TRBD2; J gene: TRBJ2-1; CDR3 protein: CASSYGLARNEQFF; CDR3 DNA: TGTGCCAGCAGTTATGGACTAGCGAGGAATGAGCAGTTCTTC
V gene: TRBV5-8; clone size: -; D gene: TRBD2; J gene: TRBJ2-7; CDR3 protein: CASSLSKTPGGEQYF; CDR3 DNA: TGTGCCAGCAGCTTGTCGAAGACACCGGGGGGGGAGCAGTACTTC
V gene: TRBV27; clone size: -; D gene: TRBD2; J gene: TRBJ2-5; CDR3 protein: CASSWVAGGETQYF; CDR3 DNA: TGTGCCAGCAGTTGGGTAGCGGGAGGAGAGACCCAGTACTTC
V gene: TRBV30; clone size: -; D gene: -; J gene: TRBJ1-5; CDR3 protein: CAWSAQGSNQPQHF; CDR3 DNA: TGTGCCTGGAGCGCCCAGGGTAGCAATCAGCCCCAGCATTTT
V gene: TRBV2; clone size: -; D gene: TRBD1; J gene: TRBJ1-1; CDR3 protein: CASRTGALMAPEAFF; CDR3 DNA: TGTGCCAGCAGAACAGGGGCCCTTATGGCACCTGAAGCTTTCTTT
V gene: TRBV9; clone size: -; D gene: TRBD1; J gene: TRBJ2-7; CDR3 protein: CASSVGDRSYEQYF; CDR3 DNA: TGTGCCAGCAGCGTAGGGGACAGGAGCTACGAGCAGTACTTC
V gene: TRBV29-1; clone size: -; D gene: TRBD1; J gene: TRBJ2-3; CDR3 protein: CSVDDRGLRTDTQYF; CDR3 DNA: TGCAGCGTTGACGACAGGGGGCTCAGGACAGATACGCAGTATTTT
V gene: TRBV6-5; clone size: once; D gene: TRBD1; J gene: TRBJ2-5; CDR3 protein: CASSTDRGREETQYF; CDR3 DNA: TGTGCCAGCAGTACGGACAGGGGGCGAGAAGAGACCCAGTACTTC
V gene: TRBV28; clone size: -; D gene: -; J gene: TRBJ1-1; CDR3 protein: CASSARIDRNTEAFF; CDR3 DNA: TGTGCCAGCAGTGCCCGGATCGACAGGAACACTGAAGCTTTCTTT
V gene: TRBV4-3; clone size: -; D gene: -; J gene: TRBJ1-3; CDR3 protein: CASSQEGTSGNTIYF; CDR3 DNA: TGCGCCAGCAGCCAAGAGGGGACTTCTGGAAACACCATATATTTT
V gene: TRBV7-8; clone size: -; D gene: TRBD2; J gene: TRBJ2-5; CDR3 protein: CASSLTLLLAPQETQYF; CDR3 DNA: TGTGCCAGCAGCCTCACCCTCCTACTAGCGCCGCAAGAGACCCAGTACTTC
V gene: TRBV5-1; clone size: -; D gene: TRBD1; J gene: TRBJ2-7; CDR3 protein: CASSLKQGFYEQYF; CDR3 DNA: TGCGCCAGCAGCTTGAAACAGGGGTTCTACGAGCAGTACTTC
V gene: TRBV7-3; clone size: -; D gene: TRBD2; J gene: TRBJ2-1; CDR3 protein: CASSLIAGGRNEQFF; CDR3 DNA: TGTGCCAGCAGCTTGATAGCGGGAGGACGCAATGAGCAGTTCTTC
V gene: TRBV5-6; clone size: -; D gene: TRBD1; J gene: TRBJ2-1; CDR3 protein: CASSPRDRAGHEQFF; CDR3 DNA: TGTGCCAGCAGTCCCCGGGACAGGGCAGGCCATGAGCAGTTCTTC
V gene: TRBV7-2; clone size: -; D gene: TRBD2; J gene: TRBJ2-4; CDR3 protein: CASSPKTSGIGAKNIQYF; CDR3 DNA: TGTGCCAGCAGCCCAAAGACTAGCGGGATAGGAGCCAAAAACATTCAGTACTTC
V gene: TRBV27; clone size: -; D gene: TRBD2; J gene: TRBJ2-7; CDR3 protein: CASSLSLAGGSYEQYF; CDR3 DNA: TGTGCCAGCAGTTTAAGTCTAGCGGGAGGTTCCTACGAGCAGTACTTC
V gene: TRBV7-6; clone size: once; D gene: -; J gene: TRBJ2-3; CDR3 protein: CASSATGADTQYF; CDR3 DNA: TGTGCCAGCAGCGCTACGGGGGCAGATACGCAGTATTTT
V gene: TRBV6-8; clone size: -; D gene: -; J gene: TRBJ1-1; CDR3 protein: CASSYFSRTEAFF; CDR3 DNA: TGTGCCAGCAGTTACTTTTCCAGGACTGAAGCTTTCTTT
V gene: TRBV6-1; clone size: -; D gene: -; J gene: TRBJ1-2; CDR3 protein: CASSAMSNNYGYTF; CDR3 DNA: TGTGCCAGCAGTGCCATGTCCAATAACTATGGCTACACCTTC
V gene: TRBV6-6; clone size: -; D gene: TRBD1; J gene: TRBJ1-4; CDR3 protein: CASSHRGQGNEKLFF; CDR3 DNA: TGTGCCAGCAGCCACCGGGGACAGGGGAATGAAAAACTGTTTTTT
V gene: TRBV27; clone size: -; D gene: -; J gene: TRBJ1-1; CDR3 protein: CASRHMNTEAFF; CDR3 DNA: TGTGCCAGCAGACATATGAACACTGAAGCTTTCTTT
V gene: TRBV6-6; clone size: -; D gene: -; J gene: TRBJ2-2; CDR3 protein: CASSYGGTGELFF; CDR3 DNA: TGTGCCAGCAGTTACGGGGGGACCGGGGAGCTGTTTTTT
V gene: TRBV10-3; clone size: -; D gene: TRBD1; J gene: TRBJ2-7; CDR3 protein: CAISAGQASYEQYF; CDR3 DNA: TGTGCCATCAGTGCGGGACAGGCCTCCTACGAGCAGTACTTC
V gene: TRBV5-1; clone size: -; D gene: -; J gene: TRBJ2-5; CDR3 protein: CASSWGRGEETQYF; CDR3 DNA: TGCGCCAGCAGCTGGGGGCGAGGGGAAGAGACCCAGTACTTC
V gene: TRBV5-1; clone size: -; D gene: -; J gene: TRBJ2-3; CDR3 protein: CASSLDSYSTDTQYF; CDR3 DNA: TGCGCCAGCAGCTTAGACAGTTATAGCACAGATACGCAGTATTTT
V gene: TRBV12-5; clone size: -; D gene: TRBD1; J gene: TRBJ2-5; CDR3 protein: CASGLGTGRETQYF; CDR3 DNA: TGTGCTAGTGGTTTGGGGACAGGGAGGGAGACCCAGTACTTC
V gene: TRBV7-2; clone size: -; D gene: -; J gene: TRBJ2-5; CDR3 protein: CASSLLGQQETQYF; CDR3 DNA: TGTGCCAGCAGCTTACTCGGACAACAAGAGACCCAGTACTTC
V gene: TRBV18; clone size: -; D gene: -; J gene: TRBJ1-4; CDR3 protein: CASSPLIGGEKLFF; CDR3 DNA: TGTGCCAGCTCACCACTAATCGGGGGTGAAAAACTGTTTTTT
V gene: TRBV29-1; clone size: -; D gene: -; J gene: TRBJ1-4; CDR3 protein: CSVAGYAEKLFF; CDR3 DNA: TGCAGCGTTGCAGGGTATGCTGAAAAACTGTTTTTT
V gene: TRBV6-6; clone size: -; D gene: TRBD1; J gene: TRBJ1-4; CDR3 protein: CASSSGGESEKLFF; CDR3 DNA: TGTGCCAGCAGTTCAGGGGGCGAGAGTGAAAAACTGTTTTTT
V gene: TRBV4-1; clone size: -; D gene: -; J gene: TRBJ2-6; CDR3 protein: CASSRGHLSGANVLTF; CDR3 DNA: TGCGCCAGCAGCCGGGGACACCTCTCTGGGGCCAACGTCCTGACTTTC
V gene: TRBV6-6; clone size: once; D gene: -; J gene: TRBJ2-7; CDR3 protein: CASSYSGDYEQYF; CDR3 DNA: TGTGCCAGCAGTTACTCGGGCGATTACGAGCAGTACTTC
V gene: TRBV7-2; clone size: -; D gene: -; J gene: TRBJ1-5; CDR3 protein: CASSLDQGNQPQHF; CDR3 DNA: TGTGCCAGCAGCCTAGATCAGGGGAATCAGCCCCAGCATTTT
V gene: TRBV28; clone size: few; D gene: TRBD2; J gene: TRBJ2-4; CDR3 protein: CASSLWSGSSKNIQYF; CDR3 DNA: TGTGCCAGCAGTTTATGGAGCGGGAGCTCAAAAAACATTCAGTACTTC
V gene: TRBV28; clone size: -; D gene: -; J gene: TRBJ1-5; CDR3 protein: CASRIQGQPQHF; CDR3 DNA: TGTGCCAGCAGGATACAGGGTCAGCCCCAGCATTTT
V gene: TRBV27; clone size: -; D gene: -; J gene: TRBJ1-5; CDR3 protein: CASSSGVTHGQPQHF; CDR3 DNA: TGTGCCAGCAGCTCCGGGGTCACACATGGTCAGCCCCAGCATTTT
V gene: TRBV18; clone size: -; D gene: -; J gene: TRBJ1-6; CDR3 protein: CASSRGNYNSPLHF; CDR3 DNA: TGTGCCAGTTCACGAGGGAACTATAATTCACCCCTCCACTTT
V gene: TRBV28; clone size: -; D gene: TRBD1; J gene: TRBJ1-5; CDR3 protein: CASRGTGVNQPQHF; CDR3 DNA: TGTGCCAGCAGAGGGACAGGGGTTAATCAGCCCCAGCATTTT
V gene: TRBV30; clone size: -; D gene: TRBD1; J gene: TRBJ1-2; CDR3 protein: CAWSEWTGFWGYTF; CDR3 DNA: TGTGCCTGGAGTGAGTGGACAGGGTTTTGGGGCTACACCTTC
V gene: TRBV6-5; clone size: -; D gene: -; J gene: TRBJ2-7; CDR3 protein: CASRMDSYYEQYF; CDR3 DNA: TGTGCCAGCAGGATGGACAGTTACTACGAGCAGTACTTC
V gene: TRBV6-5; clone size: -; D gene: TRBD1; J gene: TRBJ2-3; CDR3 protein: CASSRTGDGDTQYF; CDR3 DNA: TGTGCCAGCAGCCGGACAGGGGATGGAGATACGCAGTATTTT
V gene: TRBV5-4; clone size: once; D gene: -; J gene: TRBJ1-2; CDR3 protein: CASSLGSTNYGYTF; CDR3 DNA: TGTGCCAGCAGCTTGGGCAGTACTAACTATGGCTACACCTTC